This TCR beta chain was retrieved from a study of CD8 T cells in ankylosing spondylitis. V was clipped by 2 bases and J by 10 bases, with 13 bases between them. This CDR3 has 13 amino acids. CDR1 is SGHRS and CDR2 is YFSETQ in the germline V gene. The table lists this clonotype with a few counts. TCRdb re-called the 5' RACE reads through MiXCR, storing one row per CDR3 protein. This sample yields under 120,000 distinct CDR3 sequences, of which more than 20% are seen a single time; around 12% belongs to the top ten. The rearrangement uses TRBV5-1 and TRBJ2-1; D might be TRBD1 or TRBD2, each matching 6 bases. Sequenced input: synovial fluid, either unsorted or a sorted T cell fraction (not recorded which). The receptor's source is a male donor with ankylosing spondylitis. CDR3 region: CASSFSGGAEQFF. The CDR3 nucleotides read TGCGCCAGCAGCTTCTCCGGGGGCGCGGAGCAGTTCTTC.